The rows below give T cell receptor beta chains drawn from one sample of a study of blood T cell repertoires in COVID-19. Assay used: immunoSEQ multiplex PCR; TCRdb lists only in-frame clones, some missing. The data contain 250,000 to 300,000 clones, under 90% of them singletons. The sample consisted of peripheral blood. Every receptor here comes from a woman aged 18-30 years with acute or convalescent COVID-19. Each CDR3 is given with its conserved first and last residue. D genes are given only for firm matches. Clone size, where shown, is once, few, many, or a class for clones that have expanded.

DNA | CDR3 | size | V | D | J
TGTGCCAGCAGCCAAGGTGGACTTGGGAGGGGCGAGACCCAGTACTTC | CASSQGGLGRGETQYF | - | TRBV14 | TRBD2 | TRBJ2-5
TGTGCCAGCACGGGACTAGCGGGCCTAGTCACAGATACGCAGTATTTT | CASTGLAGLVTDTQYF | few | TRBV6-6 | TRBD2 | TRBJ2-3
TGTGCCAGCAGCCAACAGGGCAGAGTGAACTATGGCTACACCTTC | CASSQQGRVNYGYTF | - | TRBV3-1/TRBV3-2 | - | TRBJ1-2
TGTGCCAGCAGTGCGTCCCTAGCGGGGAGCACAGATACGCAGTATTTT | CASSASLAGSTDTQYF | few | TRBV2 | TRBD2 | TRBJ2-3
TGTGCCATCACTTCAGACAGGGGCGAGTTCGAGCAGTACTTC | CAITSDRGEFEQYF | - | TRBV10-3 | TRBD1 | TRBJ2-7
TGTGCCAGCAGCCCGGGGGATAGGAACACCGGGGAGCTGTTTTTT | CASSPGDRNTGELFF | - | TRBV11-1 | - | TRBJ2-2
TGTGCCAGCAGGAGGGACAGGGAGTCGGGCAATGAGCAGTTCTTC | CASRRDRESGNEQFF | - | TRBV2 | TRBD1 | TRBJ2-1
TGTGCCAGCAGCCAACTCCTCGACAGGGGGCAGAGGTATGGCTACACCTTC | CASSQLLDRGQRYGYTF | - | TRBV3-1/TRBV3-2 | TRBD1 | TRBJ1-2
TGCGCCAGCAGCCAAGAAGCCGGACTAGCGGGTAGTAATGAGCAGTTCTTC | CASSQEAGLAGSNEQFF | few | TRBV4-3 | TRBD2 | TRBJ2-1
TGTGCCAGCAGCAGACAGGGGATCTACAATGAGCAGTTCTTC | CASSRQGIYNEQFF | once | TRBV28 | TRBD1 | TRBJ2-1
TGCGCCAGCAGGACCAGGACCGGGGAGCTGTTTTTT | CASRTRTGELFF | - | TRBV5-1 | - | TRBJ2-2
TGTGCCAGCAGTTTATCCGGACTAGCTGACACCGGGGAGCTGTTTTTT | CASSLSGLADTGELFF | - | TRBV28 | TRBD2 | TRBJ2-2
TGCAGCGTTGAAGGGGAACTAGGGGGAACGACCTACGAGCAGTACTTC | CSVEGELGGTTYEQYF | - | TRBV29-1 | - | TRBJ2-7
TGTGCCAGCAGCCGGGGACAGGGGGCTAGCTACGAGCAGTACTTC | CASSRGQGASYEQYF | once | TRBV11-3 | TRBD1 | TRBJ2-7
TGTGCCAGCAGCTTAGGACGGGACAGTGTAGAAAAACTGTTTTTT | CASSLGRDSVEKLFF | - | TRBV7-2 | TRBD1 | TRBJ1-4
TGTGCCAGCAGCGTAGCGGGAACAACTAATGAAAAACTGTTTTTT | CASSVAGTTNEKLFF | - | TRBV9 | - | TRBJ1-4
TGTGCCAGCAGCTCCGGGCCGGGGGCTTTCTTT | CASSSGPGAFF | - | TRBV7-9 | - | TRBJ1-1
TGTGCCATCAGTGCGGCGGCTGGGGCCAACGTCCTGACTTTC | CAISAAAGANVLTF | - | TRBV10-3 | - | TRBJ2-6
TGTGCCAGCAGCTTATCTAACGAGCAGTACTTC | CASSLSNEQYF | - | TRBV13 | - | TRBJ2-7
TGTGCCAGCCTTACGCGGACAGGGGCTCGGCCCCAGCATTTT | CASLTRTGARPQHF | - | TRBV28 | TRBD1 | TRBJ1-5
TGTGCCAGCAGTTACACAAGACAGGAGCTAGGATCACCCCTCCACTTT | CASSYTRQELGSPLHF | few | TRBV6-5 | - | TRBJ1-6
TGTGCCAGCAGCTTGTTACTAGCGACAGAGCAGTACTTC | CASSLLLATEQYF | few | TRBV5-5 | TRBD2 | TRBJ2-7
TGCGCCAGCAGCTTGGACAGGGGGGATTCACCCCTCCACTTT | CASSLDRGDSPLHF | - | TRBV5-1 | TRBD1 | TRBJ1-6
TGTGCCAGCAGCAGCGGTGATCAGGACAGGGAGTACAATGAGCAGTTCTTC | CASSSGDQDREYNEQFF | - | TRBV21-1 | - | TRBJ2-1
TGTGCCAGCAGTCCGCCCGGACTAGCGGGCACAGATACGCAGTATTTT | CASSPPGLAGTDTQYF | - | TRBV28 | TRBD2 | TRBJ2-3
TGTGCCAGTAGTATGGAGGGGACTGTTAATTCACCCCTCCACTTT | CASSMEGTVNSPLHF | - | TRBV19 | - | TRBJ1-6
TGTGCCAGCAGTTCCTCCCGGACTAGCGCCACCTACGAGCAGTACTTC | CASSSSRTSATYEQYF | - | TRBV28 | TRBD2 | TRBJ2-7
TGTGCCAGCAGCTTATGGCCTCCGAGCGGGAGACCCACAGATACGCAGTATTTT | CASSLWPPSGRPTDTQYF | few | TRBV7-6 | TRBD2 | TRBJ2-3
TGTGCCAGCAGCTTTTGGACAGGGGATGGCTACACCTTC | CASSFWTGDGYTF | - | TRBV7-9 | TRBD1 | TRBJ1-2
TGTGCCAGCAGTTCCGCAGGGGCCCAGGGCTCCACTGAAGCTTTCTTT | CASSSAGAQGSTEAFF | - | TRBV6-6 | - | TRBJ1-1
TGTGCCAGCAGCCGGGACAGGACCTACGAGCAGTACTTC | CASSRDRTYEQYF | - | TRBV7-2 | TRBD1 | TRBJ2-7
TGTGCCAGCAGTACAGGGGTTTCGTGGGAAAAACTGTTTTTT | CASSTGVSWEKLFF | - | TRBV6-5 | TRBD1 | TRBJ1-4
TGTGCCAGCAGCCCGATTCGATGGGACAGGAACACTGAAGCTTTCTTT | CASSPIRWDRNTEAFF | - | TRBV6-2/TRBV6-3 | TRBD1 | TRBJ1-1
TGTGCCAGCAGCCAAGAAGCTCGGGCTAGCGGGAGGAATAGTGGCTACAATGAGCAGTTCTTC | CASSQEARASGRNSGYNEQFF | - | TRBV3-1/TRBV3-2 | TRBD2 | TRBJ2-1
TGTGCCAGCAACACTTGGAGGACTAGCGGGACCTCTAGCACAGATACGCAGTATTTT | CASNTWRTSGTSSTDTQYF | few | TRBV5-4 | TRBD2 | TRBJ2-3
TGTGCCAGCAGTAACAGGGACCTGAACACTGAAGCTTTCTTT | CASSNRDLNTEAFF | - | TRBV2 | - | TRBJ1-1
TGTGCCAGCAGCTTGTCCGGGACAGCCTCCTACGAGCAGTACTTC | CASSLSGTASYEQYF | - | TRBV5-6 | TRBD1 | TRBJ2-7
TGTGCCAGCAGGTTCGGGACAGGGTACGGCTACACCTTC | CASRFGTGYGYTF | - | TRBV7-9 | TRBD1 | TRBJ1-2
TGTGCCGGACACTGGGCGGGGGCCACCTACAATGAGCAGTTCTTC | CAGHWAGATYNEQFF | - | TRBV9 | - | TRBJ2-1
TGTGCCAGCAGCTTAGGCACGGTGAATGAAAAACTGTTTTTT | CASSLGTVNEKLFF | few | TRBV7-8 | - | TRBJ1-4
TGTGCCAGCAGCTTGTTCTGGACAGGGGGTTTTCGTAGCAATCAGCCCCAGCATTTT | CASSLFWTGGFRSNQPQHF | - | TRBV5-8 | TRBD1 | TRBJ1-5
TGTGCCAGCAGCCGGCTGGACAGCGGATCTAACTATGGCTACACCTTC | CASSRLDSGSNYGYTF | - | TRBV28 | - | TRBJ1-2
TGCGCCAGCAGCCCCGACAGGGTCCACACTGAAGCTTTCTTT | CASSPDRVHTEAFF | - | TRBV5-1 | TRBD1 | TRBJ1-1
TGTGCCACCAGCAGAGTCGGACAGGGGGATATCTATGGCTACACCTTC | CATSRVGQGDIYGYTF | - | TRBV15 | TRBD1 | TRBJ1-2
TGTGCCAGCAGCCCTGGGACAGGGGCCTACGAGCAGTACTTC | CASSPGTGAYEQYF | - | TRBV14 | TRBD1 | TRBJ2-7
TGTGCCAGCAGAGTCGGGACTGGAAACACCATATATTTT | CASRVGTGNTIYF | - | TRBV6-5 | - | TRBJ1-3
TGCAGCCCGGACCCGAGCTCCTACAATGAGCAGTTCTTC | CSPDPSSYNEQFF | - | TRBV29-1 | - | TRBJ2-1
TGTGCCAGCAGTTACTCCCGGGGATACAAAGAGACCCAGTACTTC | CASSYSRGYKETQYF | - | TRBV6-5 | - | TRBJ2-5
TGCGCCAGCAGTAGGGAGCTGTTTTTT | CASSRELFF | - | TRBV4-1 | - | TRBJ2-2
TGTGCCAGCAGCGTAGTGGTAGCCGCCGGGGAGCTGTTTTTT | CASSVVVAAGELFF | - | TRBV9 | - | TRBJ2-2
TGTGCCAGCAGTCTCGCGCAACTTTATGGCTACACCTTC | CASSLAQLYGYTF | - | TRBV3-1/TRBV3-2 | - | TRBJ1-2
TGTGCCAGCAGTCCACTAGCGTCAGATACGCAGTATTTT | CASSPLASDTQYF | - | TRBV27 | TRBD2 | TRBJ2-3
TGCGCCAGCAGTGAGTCGTTGGGGAGCTCCTACAATGAGCAGTTCTTC | CASSESLGSSYNEQFF | - | TRBV10-1 | - | TRBJ2-1
TGTGCCAGCAGCCCTATAGCGGGCTCAATCTCTGGGGCCAACGTCCTGACTTTC | CASSPIAGSISGANVLTF | - | TRBV11-2 | TRBD2 | TRBJ2-6
TGTGCCAGCAGCTTCTTGAGCAGGGGCAGTGGCTACACCTTC | CASSFLSRGSGYTF | - | TRBV7-9 | - | TRBJ1-2